The entry that follows covers one T cell receptor (beta chain) sequence. This sample was included in a study of Graves' ophthalmopathy and Graves' hyperthyroidism. About the study: The blood sample was drawn at first diagnosis and before any treatment.

The V end was cut by 7 bases, the J end by 6 bases, with 16 bases between. The CDR3 is made up of 13 amino acids. Germline CDR1 and CDR2: MNHNS and SASEGT. Using RNA transcripts, the TCR beta CDR3 regions were amplified. After a first-round RT-PCR with HTBI primers, a second-round multiplex PCR was run. TCRdb processed the multiplex PCR reads anew with MiXCR; each CDR3 protein has one entry. The data contain about 410,000 distinct CDR3 sequences, around 20% of them seen just once; the ten biggest clones take up roughly 1.5%. The chain has TRBV6-1 and TRBJ2-7; D may be TRBD2 (7 bases). Sequences were obtained from peripheral blood. The receptor was derived from a woman between 18 and 29 years old with Graves' ophthalmopathy. The CDR3: CASTDSGGSEQYF. The CDR3 coding sequence is TGTGCCAGCACCGATTCGGGGGGCTCCGAGCAGTACTTC.